The rows below give T cell receptor beta chains drawn from one sample of a study of CD8+CD57+ T cells in acquired aplastic anemia. MiXCR, run by TCRdb on the reads, gives a single entry per CDR3 protein. The sample records 250,000 to 350,000 distinct CDR3 sequences, approximately 55% being singletons. Sequences were obtained from sorted CD4+, CD8+, or CD8+CD57+ T cells (not recorded which) from PBMCs. These receptors all stem from a human donor with severe aplastic anemia or a healthy control (not recorded which). The CDR3 runs from the conserved cysteine through the conserved F or W. D genes are given only for firm matches. Not every row has a clone size; where given, it reads once, few, many or a size class.

TRBD1	TRBV19	TRBJ2-7	-	TGTGCCAGTAGTCAACCCTGGACAGGGGGCCTCTACGAGCAGTACTTC	CASSQPWTGGLYEQYF
-	TRBV2	TRBJ1-4	-	TGTGCCAGCAGCCAATCGGGGGAGAGTAATGAAAAACTGTTTTTT	CASSQSGESNEKLFF
TRBD1	TRBV30	TRBJ1-2	-	TGTGCCTGGAGTGGGACAGGGAGTGGCTACACCTTC	CAWSGTGSGYTF
TRBD1	TRBV20-1	TRBJ2-3	-	TGCAGTGCTAGAGTTGGAAGGGGGCAAATCACAGATACGCAGTATTTT	CSARVGRGQITDTQYF
-	TRBV29-1	TRBJ2-3	-	TGCAGCGTTGAAGGGAGGCTCACAGATACGCAGTATTTT	CSVEGRLTDTQYF
-	TRBV7-2	TRBJ2-3	-	TGTGCCAGCAGCTTATGGTCGGTCACAGATACGCAGTATTTT	CASSLWSVTDTQYF
-	TRBV12-3/TRBV12-4	TRBJ1-1	-	TGTGCCAGCAGGCAAGGGGGGGGTACTGAAGCTTTCTTT	CASRQGGGTEAFF
TRBD1	TRBV27	TRBJ1-1	-	TGTGCCAGCAGTTCATCTCGCTTTACAGGGGGGATGAACACTGAAGCTTTCTTT	CASSSSRFTGGMNTEAFF
-	TRBV9	TRBJ1-5	-	TGTGCCAGCAGTGCTCAGGGGAAAAGGGGTCAGCCCCAGCATTTT	CASSAQGKRGQPQHF
-	TRBV10-1	TRBJ1-2	-	TGCGCCAGGTTGATATATGGCTACACCTTC	CARLIYGYTF
TRBD1	TRBV29-1	TRBJ1-2	-	TGCAGCGTCGCACCCGACAGGGGCTATGGCTACACCTTC	CSVAPDRGYGYTF
TRBD2	TRBV29-1	TRBJ2-3	-	TGCAGCGTTGTAGGCGGGGGGGCCGGAGATACGCAGTATTTT	CSVVGGGAGDTQYF
-	TRBV4-3	TRBJ2-2	-	TGCGCCAGCAGCCACCGCCTGGGACCTAACCAGCGCCCGAACACCGGGGAGCTGTTTTTT	CASSHRLGPNQRPNTGELFF
-	TRBV24-1	TRBJ2-1	-	TGTGCCACCAGTTTAGATGCGGGTGAGCAGTTCTTC	CATSLDAGEQFF
-	TRBV7-8	TRBJ1-1	-	TGTGCCAGCAGCCAACCTGGGGACACTGAAGCTTTCTTT	CASSQPGDTEAFF
-	TRBV29-1	TRBJ2-3	once	TGCAGCGCTAGGCAGGGACCCACAGATACGCAGTATTTT	CSARQGPTDTQYF
-	TRBV7-8	TRBJ2-3	many	TGTGCCAGCAGCTTAGCGCTCGAACGCACAGATACGCAGTATTTT	CASSLALERTDTQYF